These 23 T cell receptor beta chains originate from one sample sequenced in a study of blood T cell repertoires in COVID-19. Some clones are missing from TCRdb's copy, which holds only in-frame ones; the method was immunoSEQ multiplex PCR. The data contain 300,000 to 350,000 clones, 83% of them singletons. Sequences were obtained from peripheral blood. These receptors originate from a man aged 25 to 40 with active or convalescent COVID-19.

The DNA of the CDR3 is TGTGCCAGCAGCTTTAGCCTCGGAGGGGCGAATGAGCAGTTCTTC. This codes for CASSFSLGGANEQFF. The V call is TRBV7-8, the J call TRBJ2-1; maybe TRBD2 (6 bases). V was trimmed by 3 bases and J by 7 bases, leaving 16 bases between them. CDR1 is SGHVS, CDR2 FQNEAQ, per germline. CDR3 size: 15 residues.

This chain links TRBV5-1 with TRBJ2-7, with 9 bases identical to TRBD1. This CDR3 spans 15 amino acids. The germline gives CDR1 SGHRS, CDR2 YFSETQ. V dropped 3 bases and J dropped 2; count of bases not matched to a gene: 6. The CDR3 DNA follows: TGCGCCAGCAGCTCCGGGACAGGGAGGACCTACGAGCAGTACTTC. Protein product: CASSSGTGRTYEQYF.

The V and J genes are TRBV19 and TRBJ2-1; possible D gene TRBD2, 5 bases. The V gene's germline CDR1 is LNHDA and CDR2 SQIVND (reference sequence). Trimming stripped 3 bases from V and 6 bases from J, with 12 bases between. The CDR3 covers 14 residues. The CDR3 DNA reads TGTGCCAGTAGTATTCGGCGGGCCAGCAATGAGCAGTTCTTC. It is translated as CASSIRRASNEQFF.

In DNA form, the CDR3 reads TGCGCCAGCAGCTTTCGGGGGGGCCAGTTTACTAATTCACCCCTCCACTTT. Translated: CASSFRGGQFTNSPLHF. This rearrangement joins TRBV5-1 to TRBJ1-6, with D perhaps matching TRBD1 (6 bases). V was trimmed by 2 bases and J by 6 bases, leaving 18 bases between them. Per germline, CDR1 SGHRS and CDR2 YFSETQ. The CDR3 has 17 amino acids.

The chain joins TRBV4-1 to TRBJ1-1, with D perhaps TRBD1 (5 bases). Trimming took 1 base from V and 0 from J, leaving 9 bases between them. The CDR3 runs 15 residues. Germline-derived CDR1 and CDR2 are MGHRA and YSYEKL. CDR3 residues: CASSQGGHLNTEAFF. Here the CDR3 DNA reads TGCGCCAGCAGCCAAGGTGGACACTTGAACACTGAAGCTTTCTTT.

For the CDR3, the DNA is TGTGCCAGCAGCTTCCGGGACTCGGGGTGGAATCAGCCCCAGCATTTT. Residues: CASSFRDSGWNQPQHF. The chain is built from TRBV5-6 and TRBJ1-5; TRBD1 might be the D (5 bases). Germline V lookup: CDR1 SGHDT, CDR2 YYEEEE. The CDR3 contains 16 residues. Trimming took 2 bases from V and 4 from J, leaving 16 bases between them.

The V and J genes are TRBV27 and TRBJ1-2; D is undetermined. The V gene lost 4 bases and the J gene lost 9 bases, with 15 bases spanning the gap. The germline V gene has CDR1 MNHEY and CDR2 SMNVEV (reference sequence). CDR3 length: 13 amino acids. This chain's CDR3 is CASSSISFSRYTF. The CDR3 nucleotides read TGTGCCAGCAGTTCTATCTCGTTTAGTCGCTACACCTTC.

This clone came up a few times. The rearrangement joins TRBV7-3 to TRBJ2-1; TRBD2 matches at 7 bases. The V gene's germline CDR1 is SGHTA and CDR2 FQGTGA. After removal of 0 bases from V and 7 bases from J, the junction contained 12 bases not matched to a gene. This CDR3 region has 17 residues. CDR3 protein: CASSLTPRASGNNEQFF. The CDR3 DNA follows: TGTGCCAGCAGCTTAACCCCTAGGGCTAGCGGTAATAATGAGCAGTTCTTC.

This rearrangement joins TRBV27 to TRBJ2-2; weak D call: TRBD1 (7 bases). Germline CDR1 and CDR2: MNHEY and SMNVEV (reference sequence). This CDR3 spans 19 amino acids. Trimming took off 0 bases at V and 0 bases at J, with 17 bases between the two ends. The CDR3 loop reads CASSLSGQGDFTNTGELFF. CDR3 coding DNA: TGTGCCAGCAGTTTATCTGGTCAGGGGGACTTTACGAACACCGGGGAGCTGTTTTTT.

The chain is built from TRBV2 and TRBJ1-6; tentative D call: TRBD1 (6 bases). V lost 7 bases, J lost 4 bases, and 8 bases lay in between. The CDR3 covers 13 residues. CDR1 and CDR2 from the germline V gene are SNHLY and FYNNEI. The CDR3 region is CASTGQYNSPLHF. The DNA for the CDR3 is TGTGCCAGCACGGGACAATATAATTCACCCCTCCACTTT.

This clone has just one count. The V call is TRBV7-2, the J call TRBJ1-5, with TRBD1 as a possible D gene (5 bases). Germline CDR1 reads SGHTA; CDR2 reads FQGNSA. V shed 5 bases and J shed 3 bases, with 14 bases lying between them. This CDR3 comprises 15 residues. This CDR3 is CASSPGVGFNQPQHF. Here the CDR3 DNA reads TGTGCCAGCAGCCCGGGGGTGGGATTCAATCAGCCCCAGCATTTT.

For the CDR3, the DNA is TGCGCCAGCAGCCCCGGAGGGCTTGGTAGTCAGCCCCAGCATTTT. Protein sequence: CASSPGGLGSQPQHF. The chain carries TRBV4-1 and TRBJ1-5; D gene uncertain. The CDR3 has 15 amino acids. From germline, CDR1 is MGHRA and CDR2 YSYEKL. The V end was cut by 4 bases, the J end by 6 bases, with 16 bases between.

The chain recombines TRBV18 with TRBJ2-3; 12 positions match TRBD2. CDR1 and CDR2 from the germline V gene are KGHSH and LQKENI. The trim removed 4 bases at V and 0 bases at J, leaving 2 bases unmatched. CDR3 length equals 16 residues. CDR3 sequence reads: CASSRTSGASTDTQYF. CDR3 in DNA: TGTGCCAGCTCACGGACTAGCGGGGCGAGCACAGATACGCAGTATTTT.

The chain recombines TRBV24-1 with TRBJ2-1; 9 nucleotides agree with TRBD1. Germline values: CDR1 KGHDR, CDR2 SFDVKD. The CDR3 is 11 residues long. The V segment lost 11 bases and the J segment 13 bases; nucleotides outside the gene matches: 8. For the CDR3, the DNA is TGTGCCAGCGGTTGGACAGGGGAACAGTTCTTC. Encoded protein: CASGWTGEQFF.

This clone was seen a few times. The rearrangement joins TRBV2 to TRBJ1-2; 8 bases are shared with TRBD1. Losses at the gene ends were 7 bases for V and 4 bases for J; bases not matched to a gene: 11. Germline-derived CDR1 and CDR2 are SNHLY and FYNNEI. The CDR3 has 15 residues. Written as DNA, the CDR3 is TGTGCCAGCATGCAGGGGGCGTCCCCCCTCTATGGCTACACCTTC. This gives the protein CASMQGASPLYGYTF.

This clone showed up just a few times. The genes are TRBV7-2 and TRBJ2-2; possible D gene TRBD2, 5 bases. V was pared by 3 bases and J by 7 bases, with 15 bases between. This CDR3 is built from 15 residues. CDR1 is SGHTA, CDR2 FQGNSA, per germline. CDR3 loop: CASSFRDPQFGELFF. The CDR3 region has the DNA TGTGCCAGCAGCTTCCGGGATCCCCAATTCGGGGAGCTGTTTTTT. The full variable domain, in which reference TRBV7-2 and TRBJ2-2 provide the parts outside the CDR3, is GAGVSQSPSNKVTEKGKDVELRCDPISGHTALYWYRQSLGQGLEFLIYFQGNSAPDKSGLPSDRFSAERTGGSVSTLTIQRTQQEDSAVYLCASSFRDPQFGELFFGEGSRLTVL.

The genes are TRBV19 and TRBJ1-2; perhaps TRBD1 as D (5 bases). CDR3 size: 14 residues. Germline CDR1 and CDR2: LNHDA and SQIVND (reference sequence). Trimming removed 5 bases from V and 3 bases from J, with 13 bases in between. The CDR3 protein is CASSQGRAYYGYTF. Written as DNA, the CDR3 is TGTGCCAGTAGTCAAGGCAGGGCGTACTATGGCTACACCTTC.

This clone was counted a single time. Here the CDR3 DNA reads TGTGCCAGCAGCCAAGTCGGCGGAAATCAGCCCCAGCATTTT. Translated: CASSQVGGNQPQHF. This chain uses TRBV14 with TRBJ1-5; D is undetermined. Trimming took off 1 base at V and 4 bases at J, with 8 bases between the two ends. This CDR3 region has 14 residues. Germline CDR1 SGHDN, CDR2 FVKESK.

This chain joins TRBV19 and TRBJ1-5; 7 bases are a match to TRBD1. The CDR3 runs 14 residues. Trimming took 5 bases from V and 6 from J; bases not matched to a gene: 7. Germline-derived CDR1 and CDR2 are LNHDA and SQIVND (reference sequence). The CDR3 loop is CASSGRGSVQPQHF. The DNA of the CDR3 is TGTGCCAGTAGTGGCAGGGGGTCAGTTCAGCCCCAGCATTTT.

The rearrangement joins TRBV12-3 or TRBV12-4 to TRBJ1-2, with a possible D match to TRBD1 (5 bases). This CDR3 spans 13 amino acids. V shed 5 bases and J shed 10 bases, with 17 bases lying between them. DNA of the CDR3: TGTGCCAGCAGTAGACAGACGCAAGTTGACTACACCTTC. Translated, it gives CASSRQTQVDYTF.

The chain carries TRBV19 and TRBJ2-1; 8 bases agree with TRBD2. V lost 5 bases, J lost 0 bases, and 3 bases stayed unmatched. CDR1 and CDR2 from the germline V gene are LNHDA and SQIVND (reference sequence). CDR3 length: 15 residues. The chain's CDR3 is CASSLSGNSYNEQFF. CDR3 nucleotides: TGTGCCAGTAGTCTTAGCGGGAACTCCTACAATGAGCAGTTCTTC.

This clone was seen a handful of times. The rearrangement uses TRBV6-5 and TRBJ1-4; weak D call: TRBD1 (5 bases). The CDR3 is 12 amino acids. The germline V gene encodes CDR1 MNHEY and CDR2 SVGAGI. Trimming pared 10 bases from V and 8 bases from J, leaving 14 bases between. CDR3 sequence reads: CATVWQGEKLFF. As DNA, the CDR3 is TGTGCCACCGTGTGGCAGGGAGAAAAACTGTTTTTT.

Remarks on this clone: One junction end does not reproduce the germline sequence, and a read error may be involved. This chain links TRBV5-1 with TRBJ2-5; perhaps TRBD2 as D (6 bases). Germline V gene data show CDR1 as SGHRS and CDR2 as YFSETQ. The CDR3 loop spans 13 amino acids. CDR3 amino acids: CASSLGREETQYF. Here the CDR3 DNA reads TGCGCCAGCAGTTTGGGACGGGAGGAGACCCAGTACTTC.